The entry below gives a single T cell receptor (beta chain) sequence along with its context. Assay: immunoSEQ multiplex PCR; the TCRdb copy retains only in-frame clones and omits some. The repertoire consists of around 730,000 clones, with 70% to 90% occurring once and the leading ten covering more than 0.01%. This sample is drawn from a study of shared T cell receptors in the human thymus. The sample was also reused in another study, on human thymus T cells.

The clonotype comes from a girl under three years old with a congenital heart defect. Sequences were obtained from thymocytes.

The CDR3 sequence: CAWTGGTGGHYGYTF. DNA for the CDR3: TGTGCCTGGACCGGCGGGACAGGGGGCCACTATGGCTACACCTTC. This rearrangement joins TRBV30 to TRBJ1-2; TRBD1 agrees at 12 bases. The CDR3 is made up of 15 amino acids. With V trimmed by 4 bases and J by 3 bases, 6 bases remained unmatched. Germline CDR1 and CDR2: GTSNPN and SVGIG (reference sequence).